This T cell receptor (beta chain) was sequenced during a study of blood T cells in healthy people across ages. Germline V gene sequence: CDR1 SQVTM, CDR2 ANQGSEA. The length of the CDR3 is 13 residues. Trimming shortened V by 6 bases and J by 0 bases, and 12 bases separated the two germline ends. Around 10 milliliters of peripheral blood were drawn from each donor. Through a sample-barcoded 5' primer and a J-beta primer mix, a second PCR was run for roughly 7 to 11 cycles. TCRdb called the 5' RACE reads again in MiXCR, with one record for every CDR3 protein. The sample has hundreds of thousands of distinct CDR3 sequences, roughly 43% seen once.

The V call is TRBV29-1, the J call TRBJ2-7; D unclear. The sample was blood. The TCR originated in a man aged 80 or over in good health. For the CDR3, the DNA is TGCAGCGTGGGTGGCAGTATCTCCTACGAGCAGTACTTC. This sequence encodes CSVGGSISYEQYF.